The 13 T cell receptor beta chains below all came from one sample that was sequenced in a study of patients and donors after allogeneic stem cell transplantation. Each CDR3 protein gets one entry after TCRdb re-called the RT-PCR reads with MiXCR. The table lists 900,000 to 1,000,000 distinct CDR3 sequences, about 20% of them singletons, with around 6% in the top ten. Material: blood, either unsorted or a sorted T cell fraction (not recorded which). The source is a human donor who was either an allogeneic HSCT recipient or a stem cell or donor lymphocyte infusion donor (not recorded which). It is not recorded whose cells these are; they may come from a transplant donor.

This chain connects TRBV25-1 to TRBJ2-5; no clear D gene. CDR1 is MGHDK and CDR2 is SYGVNS in the germline V gene. This CDR3 contains 14 residues. The ends were cut back, 1 base at V and 4 bases at J, with 10 bases in the middle. The CDR3 spells CASSELLGRETQYF. As DNA, the CDR3 is TGTGCCAGCAGTGAATTGTTAGGTCGAGAGACCCAGTACTTC.

The V call is TRBV7-2, the J call TRBJ2-6; tentative D call: TRBD1 (5 bases). Germline lookup yields CDR1 SGHTA and CDR2 FQGNSA. The length of the CDR3 is 16 residues. Trimming cost V 5 bases and J 2 bases, with 13 bases left between them. CDR3 residues: CASSPNPGPGANVLTF. In DNA, the CDR3 is TGTGCCAGCAGCCCAAATCCAGGGCCTGGGGCCAACGTCCTGACTTTC.

The rearrangement uses TRBV6-1 and TRBJ2-1; D may match TRBD1 or TRBD2 (5 bases each). V was cut by 5 bases and J by 0 bases, with 17 bases left in between. The CDR3 runs 17 residues. Germline-derived CDR1 and CDR2 are MNHNS and SASEGT. This CDR3 reads CASSTLGRGSSYNEQFF. For the CDR3, the DNA is TGTGCCAGCAGTACACTGGGCCGGGGCAGCTCCTACAATGAGCAGTTCTTC.

This chain connects TRBV18 to TRBJ2-7; TRBD1 matches 7 bases. This CDR3 is built from 15 residues. Germline V gene data show CDR1 as KGHSH and CDR2 as LQKENI. V lost 5 bases, J lost 0 bases, and 7 bases stayed unmatched. The CDR3 sequence is CASSAGAGGSYEQYF. CDR3 nucleotide sequence: TGTGCCAGCTCAGCAGGAGCAGGGGGCTCCTACGAGCAGTACTTC.

The chain joins TRBV2 to TRBJ2-1; D remains ambiguous. V dropped 6 bases and J dropped 3 bases, with 12 bases sitting between them. Germline lookup yields CDR1 SNHLY and CDR2 FYNNEI. The length of the CDR3 is 14 residues. This CDR3 reads CASRSIKGYNEQFF. The CDR3 DNA reads TGTGCCAGCAGGTCGATAAAGGGCTACAATGAGCAGTTCTTC.

The rearrangement uses TRBV5-1 and TRBJ1-1, with D perhaps matching TRBD1 (6 bases). V shed 7 bases and J shed 1 base, with 14 bases lying between them. This CDR3 contains 14 residues. Germline lookup yields CDR1 SGHRS and CDR2 YFSETQ. CDR3 in amino acids: CASSPGVWNTEAFF. The CDR3 DNA is TGCGCCAGCTCGCCAGGGGTTTGGAACACTGAAGCTTTCTTT.

There are a few counts of this clonotype. The chain recombines TRBV6-1 with TRBJ1-5; D is undetermined. The V gene lost 5 bases and the J gene lost 2 bases, with 13 bases spanning the gap. CDR3 length equals 15 residues. Germline V gene data show CDR1 as MNHNS and CDR2 as SASEGT. The CDR3 DNA reads as TGTGCCAGCAGTCCCTGGGTAGGCGGCAATCAGCCCCAGCATTTT. Amino acids: CASSPWVGGNQPQHF.

This chain connects TRBV5-6 to TRBJ2-2; 7 bases are shared with TRBD2. Per germline, CDR1 SGHDT and CDR2 YYEEEE. This CDR3 spans 17 amino acids. V shed 5 bases and J 5 bases; nucleotides not matched to a gene: 15. CDR3 nucleotide sequence: TGTGCCAGCAGATATGGGGCGGGCGGGAGAACGACCGGGGAGCTGTTTTTT. It encodes CASRYGAGGRTTGELFF.

The rearrangement links TRBV15 to TRBJ1-3; D is unclear. There are 13 residues in the CDR3. The germline CDR1 and CDR2 sequences are LNHNV and YYDKDF (reference sequence). V lost 3 bases to trimming and J lost 4 bases, with 7 bases between them. In DNA form, the CDR3 reads TGTGCCACCAGCAGGACCCGGGGAAACACCATATATTTT. Its protein product is CATSRTRGNTIYF.

The chain combines TRBV6-1 with TRBJ1-2; possibly TRBD1 for D (5 bases). Germline CDR1 reads MNHNS; CDR2 reads SASEGT. Trimming removed 8 bases from V and 5 bases from J, with 12 bases in between. This CDR3 contains 12 residues. The CDR3 region has the DNA TGTGCCAGCCAGGGCCGAACTTATGGCTACACCTTC. This codes for CASQGRTYGYTF.

This clonotype was detected ten times or more. The gene calls are TRBV6-2 or TRBV6-3 and TRBJ1-1, with D uncertain. The V gene's germline CDR1 is MNHEY and CDR2 SVGEGT. The CDR3 is 11 residues long. The ends were cut back, 7 bases at V and 1 base at J, with 4 bases in the middle. The CDR3 nucleotides read TGTGCCAGCATGCGGAACACTGAAGCTTTCTTT. This translates into CASMRNTEAFF.

This clonotype has only a few counts. This chain joins TRBV29-1 and TRBJ2-7, with a possible D match to TRBD1 (5 bases). CDR1 and CDR2 from the germline V gene are SQVTM and ANQGSEA. Trimming cost V 0 bases and J 4 bases, with 10 bases left between them. The CDR3 is 13 residues long. CDR3 sequence reads: CSVEDNSGYEQYF. The CDR3 DNA reads as TGCAGCGTTGAAGATAATTCAGGGTACGAGCAGTACTTC.

The rearrangement links TRBV7-8 to TRBJ2-7; D is ambiguous. The CDR3 contains 13 residues. The germline V gene encodes CDR1 SGHVS and CDR2 FQNEAQ. Trimming cost V 5 bases and J 6 bases, with 14 bases left between them. CDR3 sequence: CASSTPPDREQYF. The CDR3, as DNA: TGTGCCAGCAGCACTCCACCGGACCGCGAGCAGTACTTC.